Listed here are 14 T cell receptor beta chains from one sample, sequenced in a study of OX40 agonist ivuxolimab in advanced cancers. Profiling relied on immunoSEQ multiplex PCR, and the TCRdb table lists in-frame clones only, not all of them. The repertoire holds tens of thousands of clones, approximately 87% seen once, with 1.5% to 2% in the top ten. The sequencing used CD4+ or CD8+ T cells sorted from blood, collected in a trial of the OX40 agonist ivuxolimab. Source of these receptors: an adult with an advanced solid tumor such as melanoma, head and neck, liver or kidney cancer.

The chain recombines TRBV18 with TRBJ1-2, with 11 bases matching TRBD1. V was clipped by 0 bases and J by 10 bases; unmatched bases: 7. This CDR3 comprises 15 residues. Germline V gene data show CDR1 as KGHSH and CDR2 as LQKENI. The CDR3 nucleotides are TGTGCCAGCTCACCACCTGGCGGGACAGGGGGGATCTACACCTTC. Its protein product is CASSPPGGTGGIYTF.

The chain links TRBV6-5 to TRBJ1-6; 7 bases agree with TRBD1. The germline CDR1 and CDR2 sequences are MNHEY and SVGAGI. After removal of 2 bases from V and 7 bases from J, the junction contained 8 bases not matched to a gene. CDR3 size: 16 residues. The CDR3 spells CASSYTRGRGNSPLHF. DNA of the CDR3: TGTGCCAGCAGTTACACCCGGGGCAGGGGGAATTCACCCCTCCACTTT.

Here the CDR3 reads CASSLLGQETQYF. The CDR3 DNA reads TGTGCCAGCAGCTTGCTAGGCCAAGAGACCCAGTACTTC. The chain has TRBV7-2 and TRBJ2-5; D is unclear. From germline, CDR1 is SGHTA and CDR2 FQGNSA. The CDR3 is made up of 13 amino acids. V lost 3 bases and J 1 base, leaving 6 bases between the germline ends.

The rearrangement uses TRBV30 and TRBJ2-5; possibly TRBD2 for D (7 bases). Germline lookup yields CDR1 GTSNPN and CDR2 SVGIG (reference sequence). The CDR3 totals 11 residues. The V end was cut by 2 bases, the J end by 9 bases, with 10 bases between. CDR3 nucleotide sequence: TGTGCCTGGAGTAGGGGGGGGGCCCAGTACTTC. Its translation: CAWSRGGAQYF.

V gene TRBV4-1 combines with J gene TRBJ2-5; 11 positions match TRBD2. V shed 0 bases and J 3 bases; nucleotides not matched to a gene: 6. Germline-derived CDR1 and CDR2 are MGHRA and YSYEKL. The CDR3 loop spans 17 amino acids. The chain's CDR3 is CASSQDPSGGPEETQYF. DNA for the CDR3: TGCGCCAGCAGCCAAGATCCTAGCGGGGGGCCCGAAGAGACCCAGTACTTC.

This clone has a single count. The chain carries TRBV5-1 and TRBJ1-4; D possibly corresponds to TRBD1 (5 bases). This CDR3 contains 14 residues. Per germline, CDR1 SGHRS and CDR2 YFSETQ. The ends were cut back, 4 bases at V and 3 bases at J, with 10 bases in the middle. The CDR3 DNA reads as TGCGCCAGCAGCCCCGGGACGGCTAATGAAAAACTGTTTTTT. It codes for CASSPGTANEKLFF.

This sequence joins TRBV18 and TRBJ1-5, with TRBD1 matching over 9 bases. V trimming: 3 bases; J trimming: 2 bases; junction bases outside the gene matches: 2. Germline V gene lookup returns CDR1 KGHSH and CDR2 LQKENI. This CDR3 comprises 15 residues. DNA for the CDR3: TGTGCCAGCTCACCGACAGGGGGGGGCAATCAGCCCCAGCATTTT. Translation: CASSPTGGGNQPQHF.

V and J are TRBV18 and TRBJ1-1; D is perhaps TRBD1 (6 bases). The V gene lost 5 bases and the J gene lost 4 bases, with 20 bases spanning the gap. The germline V gene has CDR1 KGHSH and CDR2 LQKENI. This CDR3 is 16 amino acids long. The CDR3 loop reads CASSTRQVREGTEAFF. The DNA for the CDR3 is TGTGCCAGCTCAACGAGACAGGTGAGGGAAGGCACTGAAGCTTTCTTT.

V usage is TRBV19 and J usage is TRBJ2-1, with D perhaps matching TRBD2 (6 bases). V was pared by 3 bases and J by 10 bases, with 19 bases between. CDR1 is LNHDA and CDR2 is SQIVND in the germline V gene (reference sequence). The CDR3 is made up of 15 amino acids. This CDR3 is CASSMGGTAGEEQFF. The CDR3 DNA reads as TGTGCCAGTAGTATGGGCGGGACGGCCGGGGAGGAGCAGTTCTTC.

This clone appeared a single time. The chain employs TRBV6-5 and TRBJ1-5; TRBD1 matches at 7 bases. J was trimmed by 4 bases and V by 5 bases; bases with no gene match: 5. The CDR3 is 14 residues long. Germline CDR1 is MNHEY and CDR2 is SVGAGI. As DNA, the CDR3 is TGTGCCAGCAGTCGGGACAGAAATAATCAGCCCCAGCATTTT. The encoded protein is CASSRDRNNQPQHF.

A few counts support this clone. V usage is TRBV7-2 and J usage is TRBJ2-7, with D uncertain. Looked up from germline, CDR1 is SGHTA and CDR2 is FQGNSA. Trimming pared 4 bases from V and 5 bases from J, leaving 6 bases between. The length of the CDR3 is 11 residues. CDR3 sequence: CASSSGNEQYF. CDR3 DNA: TGTGCCAGCAGCTCCGGAAACGAGCAGTACTTC.

This chain uses TRBV30 with TRBJ2-3, with D unclear. This CDR3 is 12 amino acids long. V was trimmed by 3 bases and J by 0 bases, leaving 4 bases between them. Germline V lookup: CDR1 GTSNPN, CDR2 SVGIG (reference sequence). In DNA, the CDR3 is TGTGCCTGGAGCCTAAGCACAGATACGCAGTATTTT. Its translation is CAWSLSTDTQYF.

V and J are TRBV6-7 and TRBJ2-2; D possibly uses TRBD1 or TRBD2 (5 bases each). TRBV6-7 is an ORF for which the function is uncertain. The ends were cut back, 7 bases at V and 2 bases at J, with 14 bases in the middle. The CDR3 totals 15 residues. CDR3 protein: CASTPGRLNTGELFF. For the CDR3, the DNA is TGTGCCAGCACCCCGGGACGGCTAAACACCGGGGAGCTGTTTTTT.

The chain employs TRBV5-4 and TRBJ2-7, with TRBD1 matching over 9 bases. CDR1 and CDR2 (germline): SGHNT, YYREEE (reference sequence). CDR3 length equals 17 residues. V shed 4 bases and J 0 bases; nucleotides not matched to a gene: 11. In DNA, the CDR3 is TGTGCCAGCAGCCCCGCCGGACAGGGGACGAGCTCCTACGAGCAGTACTTC. Protein: CASSPAGQGTSSYEQYF. The variable domain in full, completed from reference TRBV5-4 and TRBJ2-7, reads ETGVTQSPTHLIKTRGQQVTLRCSSQSGHNTVSWYQQALGQGPQFIFQYYREEENGRGNFPPRFSGLQFPNYSSELNVNALELDDSALYLCASSPAGQGTSSYEQYFGPGTRLTVT.